This T cell receptor beta chain was sequenced during a study of regulatory T cells in long-lasting Graves disease. With iRepertoire HTBI primers and Arm-PCR of CDR3 regions, TCR beta libraries were built. TCRdb analysed the multiplex PCR reads with MiXCR anew, one entry per CDR3 protein. The sample includes 300,000 to 400,000 distinct CDR3 sequences, less than 20% of them seen just once. Time point noted: persistent/refractory GD, antithyroid drugs over 5 years with positive TRAb. Generation of the TCR library employed RNA extracted from PBMCs. Blood from the periphery, 8 to 9.5 milliliters in all, was drawn into EDTA tubes. The CDR3 contains 13 residues. V lost 5 bases to trimming and J lost 7 bases, with 15 bases between them. This clonotype was seen repeatedly, ten times or more.

The clonotype originates from a female donor with Graves disease. This chain connects TRBV12-3 or TRBV12-4 to TRBJ2-7; D perhaps matches TRBD1 (5 bases). Specimen: peripheral blood mononuclear cells (PBMCs), collected when the disease was refractory, from a patient treated with antithyroid drugs. CDR3: CASSATGLGEQYF. In DNA form, the CDR3 reads TGTGCCAGCAGTGCAACAGGATTAGGGGAGCAGTACTTC.